The next 12 T cell receptor beta chains were all read from a single sample in a study of neurological immune-mediated disorders. A single record per CDR3 protein comes from TCRdb applying MiXCR to the 5' RACE reads. The sample records 90,000 to 150,000 distinct CDR3 sequences, 3% to 3.5% being singletons. The specimen sequenced was PBMCs. All receptors derive from a woman aged 30 to 39 with multiple sclerosis.

This clonotype was recorded at least ten times. This sequence joins TRBV20-1 and TRBJ2-2; 8 nucleotides align to TRBD2. There are 16 residues in the CDR3. CDR1 is DFQATT, CDR2 SNEGSKA, per germline (reference sequence). V gave up 6 bases and J gave up 6 bases; unmatched junction bases: 15. The CDR3 DNA reads TGCAGTGCGTCCTGGGAGTCGGGGGGGCAGTCCGGGGAGCTGTTTTTT. Translated: CSASWESGGQSGELFF.

This clonotype has a count of ten or more. V is TRBV20-1 and J is TRBJ2-3; 9 bases are shared with TRBD2. After removal of 6 bases from V and 4 bases from J, the junction contained 11 bases not matched to a gene. The CDR3 totals 15 residues. Germline V gene data show CDR1 as DFQATT and CDR2 as SNEGSKA (reference sequence). Here the CDR3 reads CSAQELAGGADTQYF. Written as DNA, the CDR3 is TGCAGTGCCCAGGAACTCGCGGGGGGGGCAGATACGCAGTATTTT.

This chain connects TRBV20-1 to TRBJ2-7, with 9 nucleotides matching TRBD2. V dropped 5 bases and J dropped 2; count of bases not matched to a gene: 10. The CDR3 length is 15 residues. Germline V gene lookup returns CDR1 DFQATT and CDR2 SNEGSKA (reference sequence). CDR3 DNA: TGCAGTGCTCTCCCAACTAGCGGGTATCCCTACGAGCAGTACTTC. Its translation is CSALPTSGYPYEQYF.

This clonotype occurred many times. The V gene is TRBV20-1, the J gene TRBJ1-2, with 8 bases aligning to TRBD1. The CDR3 totals 13 residues. V shed 5 bases, J shed 7 bases, and the junction held 9 bases outside the gene matches. The germline CDR1 and CDR2 sequences are DFQATT and SNEGSKA (reference sequence). In DNA form, the CDR3 reads TGCAGTGCTGGGGGTTCAGGGGGCCGTGGCTACACCTTC. It specifies CSAGGSGGRGYTF.

This clonotype has ten or more counts. The chain employs TRBV15 and TRBJ1-2, with D unresolved. Germline V CDR1 and CDR2: LNHNV, YYDKDF (reference sequence). The CDR3 is 13 residues long. Trimming left V 1 base short and J 8 bases short, with 11 bases between. DNA of the CDR3: TGTGCCACCAGCAGAGGCGGGCCGCGAGGCTACACCTTC. Translated: CATSRGGPRGYTF.

This clonotype was observed many times. This chain links TRBV27 with TRBJ2-1; D is possibly TRBD2 (5 bases). Germline V gene sequence: CDR1 MNHEY, CDR2 SMNVEV (reference sequence). The CDR3 sequence is 15 residues long. Trimming took off 5 bases at V and 8 bases at J, with 19 bases between the two ends. The CDR3 DNA is TGTGCCAGCAGTCCCGACTACGGGTTTTACGATGAGCAGTTCTTC. It yields the protein CASSPDYGFYDEQFF.

In its sample, this clonotype was seen many times. The rearrangement uses TRBV6-5 and TRBJ1-2; 9 positions agree with TRBD1. The CDR3 has 17 residues. With V trimmed by 2 bases and J by 4 bases, 11 bases remained unmatched. Germline V gives CDR1 MNHEY, CDR2 SVGAGI. DNA for the CDR3: TGTGCCAGCAGTTACGCCCTGAGGACAGGGGCCATCTATGGCTACACCTTC. Translating it yields CASSYALRTGAIYGYTF.

The table lists this clonotype with many counts. The CDR3 bases are TGTGCCAGCAGTTTAGGGACAGGATTTAGCAATCAGCCCCAGCATTTT. It is translated as CASSLGTGFSNQPQHF. The chain links TRBV12-3 or TRBV12-4 to TRBJ1-5, with 7 nucleotides matching TRBD1. V gave up 1 base and J gave up 0 bases; unmatched junction bases: 3. This CDR3 is built from 16 residues.

This clonotype was picked up many times. V usage is TRBV7-9 and J usage is TRBJ2-7; a possible D gene is TRBD1 (5 bases). V was pared by 1 base and J by 6 bases, with 7 bases between. This CDR3 has 12 amino acids. From germline, CDR1 is SEHNR and CDR2 FQNEAQ (reference sequence). CDR3 bases: TGTGCCAGCAGCTTAGTAGGGGTCGAGCAGTACTTC. Translating it yields CASSLVGVEQYF.

This clonotype came up many times. This sequence joins TRBV12-3 or TRBV12-4 and TRBJ2-2, with TRBD2 matching over 11 bases. The CDR3 is made up of 17 amino acids. V gave up 5 bases and J gave up 1 base; unmatched junction bases: 6. The CDR3 is CASSVHLAGGNTGELFF. The CDR3 DNA sequence: TGTGCCAGCAGTGTCCATCTAGCGGGAGGGAACACCGGGGAGCTGTTTTTT.

This clonotype was seen many times. The V and J genes are TRBV5-1 and TRBJ2-1; D gene unclear. From germline, CDR1 is SGHRS and CDR2 YFSETQ. Between the trimmed V and J ends, which lost 4 bases and 5 bases, there was a span of 10 bases. The CDR3 is made up of 13 amino acids. CDR3 DNA: TGCGCCAGCAGCGCAGGTTCAGACAATGAGCAGTTCTTC. Translated: CASSAGSDNEQFF.

The genes are TRBV5-6 and TRBJ2-1, with D perhaps TRBD1 (5 bases). The CDR3 contains 12 residues. V was pared by 1 base and J by 10 bases, with 9 bases between. The V gene's germline CDR1 is SGHDT and CDR2 YYEEEE. The CDR3 is CASSLQGLEQFF. In DNA form, the CDR3 reads TGTGCCAGCAGCTTGCAGGGTTTGGAGCAGTTCTTC. The whole variable domain, filled in from reference TRBV5-6 and TRBJ2-1, reads DAGVTQSPTHLIKTRGQQVTLRCSPKSGHDTVSWYQQALGQGPQFIFQYYEEEERQRGNFPDRFSGHQFPNYSSELNVNALLLGDSALYLCASSLQGLEQFFGPGTRLTVL.